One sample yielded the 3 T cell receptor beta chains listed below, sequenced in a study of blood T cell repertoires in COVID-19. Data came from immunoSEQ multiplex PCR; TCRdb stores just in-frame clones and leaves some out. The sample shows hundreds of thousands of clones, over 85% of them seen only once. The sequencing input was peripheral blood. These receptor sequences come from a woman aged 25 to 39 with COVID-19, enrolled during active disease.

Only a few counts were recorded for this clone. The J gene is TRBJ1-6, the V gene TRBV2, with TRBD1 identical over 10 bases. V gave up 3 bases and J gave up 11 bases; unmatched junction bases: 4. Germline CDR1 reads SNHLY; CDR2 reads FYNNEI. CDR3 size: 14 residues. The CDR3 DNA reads TGTGCCAGCAGTGATAGACAGGGGGCTACACCCCTCCACTTT. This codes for CASSDRQGATPLHF.

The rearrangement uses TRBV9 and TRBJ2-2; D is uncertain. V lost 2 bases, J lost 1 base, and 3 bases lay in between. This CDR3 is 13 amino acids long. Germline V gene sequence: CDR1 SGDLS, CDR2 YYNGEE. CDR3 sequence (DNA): TGTGCCAGCAGCGTTATGAACACCGGGGAGCTGTTTTTT. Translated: CASSVMNTGELFF.

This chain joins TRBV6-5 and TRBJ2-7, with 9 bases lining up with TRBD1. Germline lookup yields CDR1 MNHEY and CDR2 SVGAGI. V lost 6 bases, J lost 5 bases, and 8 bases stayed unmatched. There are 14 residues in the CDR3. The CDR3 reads CASRLQGAGDEQYF. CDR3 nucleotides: TGTGCCAGCAGGTTACAGGGGGCGGGCGACGAGCAGTACTTC.